These 5 T cell receptor beta chains were all obtained from the same sample, sequenced in a study of T cells in Graves' hyperthyroidism and ophthalmopathy. RNA transcripts served as the template for amplifying TCR beta CDR3 regions. With the HTBI primer set, the TCR CDR3 went through a first round of RT-PCR. MiXCR, applied by TCRdb to the multiplex PCR reads, yields one record per CDR3 protein. In the table there are a few hundred thousand distinct CDR3 sequences, around 46% of which are singletons. Sequencing input: peripheral blood or thyroid tissue (not recorded which). All receptors derive from a woman younger than 30 with Graves' hyperthyroidism.

The genes are TRBV2 and TRBJ1-3, with TRBD1 identical over 8 bases. The V gene's germline CDR1 is SNHLY and CDR2 FYNNEI. The V segment lost 5 bases and the J segment 3 bases; nucleotides outside the gene matches: 12. This CDR3 has 17 amino acids. CDR3 bases: TGTGCCAGCAGTTTCCGACGGGGACAGGCCCTTGGAAACACCATATATTTT. Translation gives CASSFRRGQALGNTIYF.

This clonotype has ten or more counts. This sequence joins TRBV19 and TRBJ2-6; D ambiguous. V gave up 2 bases and J gave up 0 bases, with 8 bases separating them. The length of the CDR3 is 16 residues. CDR1 is LNHDA, CDR2 SQIVND, per germline (reference sequence). For the CDR3, the DNA is TGTGCCAGTAGTATATATCCGGACTCTGGGGCCAACGTCCTGACTTTC. It encodes CASSIYPDSGANVLTF.

This clonotype was detected many times. The gene calls are TRBV19 and TRBJ1-2; the match to TRBD1 covers 8 bases. V shed 2 bases and J 3 bases; nucleotides not matched to a gene: 8. From germline, CDR1 is LNHDA and CDR2 SQIVND (reference sequence). The CDR3 is 16 amino acids. The CDR3 sequence is CASSIRMSGQDYGYTF. Written as DNA, the CDR3 is TGTGCCAGTAGTATACGTATGTCGGGACAGGACTATGGCTACACCTTC.

The chain joins TRBV20-1 to TRBJ1-2, with D unclear. The CDR3 is made up of 11 amino acids. V shed 7 bases and J shed 0 bases, with 6 bases lying between them. CDR1 is DFQATT and CDR2 is SNEGSKA in the germline V gene (reference sequence). The CDR3 here is CSVDANYGYTF. The DNA of the CDR3 is TGCAGTGTAGACGCTAACTATGGCTACACCTTC.

The chain carries TRBV29-1 and TRBJ2-5; a possible D gene is TRBD1 (6 bases). There are 14 residues in the CDR3. The germline V gene has CDR1 SQVTM and CDR2 ANQGSEA. V was shortened by 7 bases and J by 3 bases, with 18 bases between the two germline ends. CDR3 nucleotides: TGCAGCGGGCAGGGGCTCACAGGGAAAGAGACCCAGTACTTC. It codes for CSGQGLTGKETQYF.